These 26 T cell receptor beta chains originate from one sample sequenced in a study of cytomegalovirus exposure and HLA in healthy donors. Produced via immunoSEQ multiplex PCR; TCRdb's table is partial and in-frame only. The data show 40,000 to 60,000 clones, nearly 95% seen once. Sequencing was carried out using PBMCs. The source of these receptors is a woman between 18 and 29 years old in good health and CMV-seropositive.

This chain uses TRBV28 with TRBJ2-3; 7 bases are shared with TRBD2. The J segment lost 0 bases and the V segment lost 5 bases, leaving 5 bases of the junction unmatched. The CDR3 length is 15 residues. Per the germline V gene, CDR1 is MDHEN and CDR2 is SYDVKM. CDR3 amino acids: CASSLSGPSTDTQYF. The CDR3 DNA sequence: TGTGCCAGCAGTCTTAGCGGGCCTAGCACAGATACGCAGTATTTT.

The CDR3 protein is CASSLETGVTREQYF. DNA of the CDR3: TGTGCCAGCAGCTTAGAGACGGGAGTCACCCGGGAGCAGTACTTC. The chain employs TRBV7-8 and TRBJ2-7, with D possibly being TRBD2 (6 bases). Trimming took off 1 base at V and 7 bases at J, with 17 bases between the two ends. Germline CDR1 SGHVS, CDR2 FQNEAQ. The CDR3 loop spans 15 amino acids.

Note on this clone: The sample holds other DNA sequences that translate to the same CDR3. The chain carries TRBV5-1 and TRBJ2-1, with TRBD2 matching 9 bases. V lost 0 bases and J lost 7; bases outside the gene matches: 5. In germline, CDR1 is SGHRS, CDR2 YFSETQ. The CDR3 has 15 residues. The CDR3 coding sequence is TGCGCCAGCAGCTTGGGCGCGGGAGGGCCTAATGAGCAGTTCTTC. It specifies CASSLGAGGPNEQFF.

The CDR3 loop reads CAWTIVAGAVGEQYF. The CDR3 bases are TGTGCCTGGACTATCGTAGCGGGAGCAGTGGGTGAGCAGTACTTC. V is TRBV30 and J is TRBJ2-7, with 9 nucleotides matching TRBD2. The V segment lost 4 bases and the J segment 7 bases; nucleotides outside the gene matches: 14. From germline, CDR1 is GTSNPN and CDR2 SVGIG (reference sequence). The CDR3 contains 15 residues.

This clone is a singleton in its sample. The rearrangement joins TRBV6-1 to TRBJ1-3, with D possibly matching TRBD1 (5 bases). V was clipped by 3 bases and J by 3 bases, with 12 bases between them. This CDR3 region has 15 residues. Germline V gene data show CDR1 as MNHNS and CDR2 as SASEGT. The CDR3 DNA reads TGTGCCAGCAGTGATCAAACAGGCTTTGGAAACACCATATATTTT. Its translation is CASSDQTGFGNTIYF.

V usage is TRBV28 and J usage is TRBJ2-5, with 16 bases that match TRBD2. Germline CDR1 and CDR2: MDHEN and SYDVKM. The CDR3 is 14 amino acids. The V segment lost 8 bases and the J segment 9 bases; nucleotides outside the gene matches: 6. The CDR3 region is CASLGTSGRGAQYF. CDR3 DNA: TGTGCCAGCCTCGGGACTAGCGGGAGGGGGGCCCAGTACTTC. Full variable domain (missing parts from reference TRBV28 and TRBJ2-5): DVKVTQSSRYLVKRTGEKVFLECVQDMDHENMFWYRQDPGLGLRLIYFSYDVKMKEKGDIPEGYSVSREKKERFSLILESASTNQTSMYLCASLGTSGRGAQYFGPGTRLLVL.

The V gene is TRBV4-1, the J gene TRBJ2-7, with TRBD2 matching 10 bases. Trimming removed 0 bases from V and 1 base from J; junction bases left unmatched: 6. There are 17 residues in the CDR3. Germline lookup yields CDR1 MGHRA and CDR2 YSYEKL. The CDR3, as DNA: TGCGCCAGCAGCCAAGAAATAGCGGGAGGATTGTCCTACGAGCAGTACTTC. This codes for CASSQEIAGGLSYEQYF.

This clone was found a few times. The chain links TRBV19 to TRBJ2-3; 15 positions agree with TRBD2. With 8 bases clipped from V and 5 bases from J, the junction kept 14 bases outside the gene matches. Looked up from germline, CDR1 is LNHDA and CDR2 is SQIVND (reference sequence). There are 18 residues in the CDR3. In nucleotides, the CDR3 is TGTGCCAGTCCACAGGGGACTAGCGGGAGGCTCTTCCGAGATACGCAGTATTTT. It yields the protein CASPQGTSGRLFRDTQYF.

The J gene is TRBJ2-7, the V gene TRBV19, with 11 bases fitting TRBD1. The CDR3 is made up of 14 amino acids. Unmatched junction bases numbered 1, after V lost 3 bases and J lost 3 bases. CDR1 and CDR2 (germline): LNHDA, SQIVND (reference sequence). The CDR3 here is CASSMGQGGYEQYF. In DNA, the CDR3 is TGTGCCAGTAGTATGGGACAGGGGGGCTACGAGCAGTACTTC. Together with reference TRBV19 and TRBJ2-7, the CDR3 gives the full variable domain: DGGITQSPKYLFRKEGQNVTLSCEQNLNHDAMYWYRQDPGQGLRLIYYSQIVNDFQKGDIAEGYSVSREKKESFPLTVTSAQKNPTAFYLCASSMGQGGYEQYFGPGTRLTVT.

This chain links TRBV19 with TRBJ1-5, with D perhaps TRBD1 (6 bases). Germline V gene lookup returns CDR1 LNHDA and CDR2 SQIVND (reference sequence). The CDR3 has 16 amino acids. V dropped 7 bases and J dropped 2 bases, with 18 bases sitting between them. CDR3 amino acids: CASKFYPGAGNQPQHF. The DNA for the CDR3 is TGTGCCAGTAAATTTTATCCAGGGGCTGGCAATCAGCCCCAGCATTTT.

CDR3 sequence (DNA): TGCAGCGCCGAAGGGACTAGCGGGAGGGCCTACGAGCAGTACTTC. Amino acid sequence: CSAEGTSGRAYEQYF. V and J are TRBV29-1 and TRBJ2-7; 16 nucleotides match TRBD2. With 7 bases clipped from V and 2 bases from J, the junction kept 5 bases outside the gene matches. Per the germline V gene, CDR1 is SQVTM and CDR2 is ANQGSEA. This CDR3 has 15 amino acids.

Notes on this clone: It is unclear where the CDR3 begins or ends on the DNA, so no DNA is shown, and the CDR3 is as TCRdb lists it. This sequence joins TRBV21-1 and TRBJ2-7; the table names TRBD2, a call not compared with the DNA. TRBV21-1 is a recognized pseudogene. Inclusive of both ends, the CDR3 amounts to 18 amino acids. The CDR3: CASSKVGSGTSGRYEQYF.

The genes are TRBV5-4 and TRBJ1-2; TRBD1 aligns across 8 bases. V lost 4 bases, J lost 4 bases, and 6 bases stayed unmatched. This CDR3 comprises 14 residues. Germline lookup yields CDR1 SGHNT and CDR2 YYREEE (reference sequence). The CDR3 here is CASSPPGQVYGYTF. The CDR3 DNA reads TGTGCCAGCAGCCCCCCGGGACAGGTCTATGGCTACACCTTC. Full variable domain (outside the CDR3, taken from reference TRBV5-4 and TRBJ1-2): ETGVTQSPTHLIKTRGQQVTLRCSSQSGHNTVSWYQQALGQGPQFIFQYYREEENGRGNFPPRFSGLQFPNYSSELNVNALELDDSALYLCASSPPGQVYGYTFGSGTRLTVV.

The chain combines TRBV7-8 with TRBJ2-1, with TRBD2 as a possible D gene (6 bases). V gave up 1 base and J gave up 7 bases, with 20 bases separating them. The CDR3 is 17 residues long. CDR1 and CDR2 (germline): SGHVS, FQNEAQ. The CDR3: CASSLGVWDSAGNEQFF. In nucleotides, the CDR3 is TGTGCCAGCAGCTTAGGAGTTTGGGACTCCGCGGGTAATGAGCAGTTCTTC.

This CDR3 reads CASSPPSGYNEQFF. CDR3 sequence (DNA): TGCGCCAGCAGCCCCCCTAGCGGGTACAATGAGCAGTTCTTC. The V call is TRBV4-1, the J call TRBJ2-1; 8 nucleotides match TRBD2. This CDR3 has 14 amino acids. Trimming cost V 4 bases and J 4 bases; bases outside gene matches: 3. The germline gives CDR1 MGHRA, CDR2 YSYEKL.

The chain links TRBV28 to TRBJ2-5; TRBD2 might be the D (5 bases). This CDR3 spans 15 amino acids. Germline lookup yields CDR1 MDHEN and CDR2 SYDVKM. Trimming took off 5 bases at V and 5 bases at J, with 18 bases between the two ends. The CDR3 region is CASSPPLGGGETQYF. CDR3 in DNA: TGTGCCAGCAGTCCCCCCCTAGGTGGCGGGGAGACCCAGTACTTC.

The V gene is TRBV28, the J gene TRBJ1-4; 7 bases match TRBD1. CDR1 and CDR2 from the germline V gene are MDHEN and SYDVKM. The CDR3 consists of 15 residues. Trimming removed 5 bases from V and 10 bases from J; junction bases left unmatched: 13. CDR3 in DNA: TGTGCCAGCAGTATAGAGGGGGCGGTGAAGGGAAAACTGTTTTTT. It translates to CASSIEGAVKGKLFF.

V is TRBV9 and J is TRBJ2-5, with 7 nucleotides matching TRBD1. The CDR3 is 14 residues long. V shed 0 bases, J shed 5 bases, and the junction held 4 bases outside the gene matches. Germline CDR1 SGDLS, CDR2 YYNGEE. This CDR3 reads CASSVGQGDETQYF. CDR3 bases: TGTGCCAGCAGCGTAGGACAGGGCGACGAGACCCAGTACTTC.

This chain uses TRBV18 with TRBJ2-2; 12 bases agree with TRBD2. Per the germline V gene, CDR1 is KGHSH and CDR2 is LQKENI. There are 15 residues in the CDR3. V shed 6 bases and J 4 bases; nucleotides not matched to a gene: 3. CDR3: CASSLTSGSTGELFF. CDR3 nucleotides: TGTGCCAGCTCCCTGACTAGCGGGAGCACCGGGGAGCTGTTTTTT.

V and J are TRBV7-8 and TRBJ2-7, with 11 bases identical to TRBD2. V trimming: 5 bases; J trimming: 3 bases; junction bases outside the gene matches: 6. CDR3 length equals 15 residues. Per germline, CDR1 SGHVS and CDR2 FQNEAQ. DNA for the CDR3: TGTGCCAGCAGCCTACCGACTAGCGGGGACTACGAGCAGTACTTC. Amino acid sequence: CASSLPTSGDYEQYF.

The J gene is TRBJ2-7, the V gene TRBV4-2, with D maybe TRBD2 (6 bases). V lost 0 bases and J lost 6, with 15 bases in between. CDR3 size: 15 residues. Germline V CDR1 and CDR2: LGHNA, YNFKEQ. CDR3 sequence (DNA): TGTGCCAGCAGCCAAGATGGTGGCGGCGGGGCCGAGCAGTACTTC. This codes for CASSQDGGGGAEQYF.

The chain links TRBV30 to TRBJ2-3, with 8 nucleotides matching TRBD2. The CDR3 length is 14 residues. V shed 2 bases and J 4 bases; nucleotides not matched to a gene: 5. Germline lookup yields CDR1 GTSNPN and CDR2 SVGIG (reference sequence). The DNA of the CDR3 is TGTGCCTGGAGTCGCGGACTAGCCCCAGATACGCAGTATTTT. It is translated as CAWSRGLAPDTQYF. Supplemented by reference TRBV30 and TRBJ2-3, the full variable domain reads SQTIHQWPATLVQPVGSPLSLECTVEGTSNPNLYWYRQAAGRGLQLLFYSVGIGQISSEVPQNLSASRPQDRQFILSSKKLLLSDSGFYLCAWSRGLAPDTQYFGPGTRLTVL.

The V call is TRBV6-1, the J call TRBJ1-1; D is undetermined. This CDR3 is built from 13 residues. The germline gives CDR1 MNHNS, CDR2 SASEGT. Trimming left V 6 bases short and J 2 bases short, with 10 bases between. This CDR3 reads CASRVDFNTEAFF. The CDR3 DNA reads TGTGCCAGCAGGGTGGACTTCAACACTGAAGCTTTCTTT.

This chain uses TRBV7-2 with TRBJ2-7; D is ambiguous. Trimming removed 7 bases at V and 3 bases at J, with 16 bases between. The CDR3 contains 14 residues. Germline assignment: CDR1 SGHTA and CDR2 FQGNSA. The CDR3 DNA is TGTGCCAGCACCGGTAGTACAGCTTACTACGAGCAGTACTTC. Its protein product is CASTGSTAYYEQYF.

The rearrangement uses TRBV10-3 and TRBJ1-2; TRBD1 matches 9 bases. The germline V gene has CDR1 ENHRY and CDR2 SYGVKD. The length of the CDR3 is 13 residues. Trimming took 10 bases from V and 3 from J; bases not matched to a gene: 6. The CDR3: CATWDREDYGYTF. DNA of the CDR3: TGTGCCACCTGGGACAGGGAAGACTATGGCTACACCTTC.

The CDR3 reads CASSTGTSGMYQETQYF. Written as DNA, the CDR3 is TGTGCCAGCAGCACCGGGACTAGCGGGATGTACCAAGAGACCCAGTACTTC. The chain joins TRBV28 to TRBJ2-5, with TRBD2 identical over 13 bases. CDR3 length: 17 residues. The V and J ends lost 6 bases and 0 bases, in that order; junction bases with no gene match: 7. Germline V gene lookup returns CDR1 MDHEN and CDR2 SYDVKM.